The 5 T cell receptor beta chains in this list originate from one sample, sequenced in a study of blood T cell repertoires in COVID-19. Some clones are missing from TCRdb's copy, which holds only in-frame ones; the method was immunoSEQ multiplex PCR. The repertoire holds 90,000 to 130,000 clones, with about two thirds as singletons. Sample: peripheral blood. Every receptor here comes from a woman aged 40 to 50 with acute or convalescent COVID-19.

This sequence joins TRBV29-1 and TRBJ2-3, with D perhaps TRBD2 (6 bases). CDR3 length: 15 residues. Germline CDR1 and CDR2: SQVTM and ANQGSEA. Trimming took off 2 bases at V and 0 bases at J, with 12 bases between the two ends. CDR3 in amino acids: CSVETAGTSTDTQYF. The CDR3 DNA sequence: TGCAGCGTTGAAACCGCGGGGACTAGCACAGATACGCAGTATTTT.

The chain has TRBV5-1 and TRBJ1-1; the match to TRBD1 covers 8 bases. This CDR3 has 14 amino acids. The ends lost 3 bases at V and 5 bases at J; junction bases unmatched: 6. Germline loops: CDR1 SGHRS, CDR2 YFSETQ. Here the CDR3 reads CASSSTGGSTEAFF. CDR3 coding DNA: TGCGCCAGCAGCTCAACAGGGGGATCGACTGAAGCTTTCTTT.

The chain recombines TRBV28 with TRBJ1-1; D remains ambiguous. V was shortened by 7 bases and J by 0 bases, with 9 bases between the two germline ends. The CDR3 runs to 13 residues. Germline CDR1 and CDR2: MDHEN and SYDVKM. CDR3: CASTRYMNTEAFF. CDR3 DNA sequence: TGTGCCAGCACCCGCTATATGAACACTGAAGCTTTCTTT. The full variable domain, its missing parts supplied by reference TRBV28 and TRBJ1-1, is DVKVTQSSRYLVKRTGEKVFLECVQDMDHENMFWYRQDPGLGLRLIYFSYDVKMKEKGDIPEGYSVSREKKERFSLILESASTNQTSMYLCASTRYMNTEAFFGQGTRLTVV.

The gene calls are TRBV19 and TRBJ1-5; the match to TRBD1 covers 9 bases. Per germline, CDR1 LNHDA and CDR2 SQIVND (reference sequence). The CDR3 totals 14 residues. Germline trimming cut 4 bases from V and 5 bases from J; bases unmatched to any gene: 3. This CDR3 is CASSRDRVDQPQHF. The CDR3 DNA reads TGTGCCAGTAGTAGGGACAGGGTAGATCAGCCCCAGCATTTT.

CDR3 sequence reads: CASTGQGHTDTQYF. The CDR3 coding sequence is TGTGCCAGCACTGGCCAGGGGCACACAGATACGCAGTATTTT. The chain carries TRBV27 and TRBJ2-3; maybe TRBD1 (6 bases). Germline V CDR1 and CDR2: MNHEY, SMNVEV (reference sequence). The CDR3 is 14 amino acids. With 7 bases removed from V and 2 bases from J, the gap between germline ends came to 13 bases.